The sequence of this TCR beta chain was determined in a study of blood T cell repertoires in COVID-19. About the research overall: The United States, Italy and Spain supplied acute and convalescent COVID-19 samples. T cells, B-cell-depleted T cells, or PBMCs supplied cDNA or gDNA.

This table comes from immunoSEQ multiplex PCR, and its TCRdb copy is limited to in-frame clones, with some not included. The sample carries about 230,000 clones, around 83% recorded once. Germline loops: CDR1 KGHDR, CDR2 SFDVKD. V lost 2 bases to trimming and J lost 2 bases, with 9 bases between them. This CDR3 contains 14 residues. The receptor comes from a man aged 40-49 years with acute or convalescent COVID-19. The material sequenced was peripheral blood. The J gene is TRBJ2-7, the V gene TRBV24-1; D is unresolved. CDR3 nucleotides: TGTGCCACCAGTGATTCAGGCAGACCCTACGAGCAGTACTTC. Protein: CATSDSGRPYEQYF.